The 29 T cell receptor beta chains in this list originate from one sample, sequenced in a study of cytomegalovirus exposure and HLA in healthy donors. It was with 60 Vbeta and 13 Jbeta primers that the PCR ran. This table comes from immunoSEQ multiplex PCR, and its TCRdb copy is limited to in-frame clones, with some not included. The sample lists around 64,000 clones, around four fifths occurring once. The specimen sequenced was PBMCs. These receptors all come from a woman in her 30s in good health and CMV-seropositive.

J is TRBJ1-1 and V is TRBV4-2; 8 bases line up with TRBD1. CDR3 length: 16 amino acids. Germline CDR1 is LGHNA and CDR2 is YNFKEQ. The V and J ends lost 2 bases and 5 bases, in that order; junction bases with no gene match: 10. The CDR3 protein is CASSQTPQGADTEAFF. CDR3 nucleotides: TGTGCCAGCAGCCAAACGCCCCAGGGGGCGGATACTGAAGCTTTCTTT.

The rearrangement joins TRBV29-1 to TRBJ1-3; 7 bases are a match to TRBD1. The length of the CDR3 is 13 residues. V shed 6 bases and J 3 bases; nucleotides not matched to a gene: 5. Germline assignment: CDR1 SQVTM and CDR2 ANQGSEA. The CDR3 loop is CSVLGQDGNTIYF. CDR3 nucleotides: TGCAGCGTCCTCGGACAGGATGGAAACACCATATATTTT.

CDR3 in DNA: TGCAGTGCGACTACAGGGGAGACCCAGTACTTC. Amino acids: CSATTGETQYF. V usage is TRBV20-1 and J usage is TRBJ2-5; TRBD1 might be the D (6 bases). The V end was cut by 6 bases, the J end by 5 bases, with 10 bases between. This CDR3 contains 11 residues. Looked up from germline, CDR1 is DFQATT and CDR2 is SNEGSKA (reference sequence).

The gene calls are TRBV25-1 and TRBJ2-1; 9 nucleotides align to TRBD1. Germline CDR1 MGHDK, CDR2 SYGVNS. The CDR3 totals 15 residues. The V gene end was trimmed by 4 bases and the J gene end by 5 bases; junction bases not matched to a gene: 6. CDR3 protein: CASSVPGQGHNEQFF. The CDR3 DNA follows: TGTGCCAGCAGTGTACCGGGACAGGGCCACAATGAGCAGTTCTTC.

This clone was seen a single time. CDR3 in DNA: TGCGCCAGCAGCCAAAGAGTTCCCCCCCTTGACGGGAGCCCCAGAGATACGCAGTATTTT. It yields the protein CASSQRVPPLDGSPRDTQYF. The chain is built from TRBV4-3 and TRBJ2-3, with a tentative D call TRBD2 (6 bases). The V end was cut by 2 bases, the J end by 5 bases, with 29 bases between. The germline V gene encodes CDR1 LGHNA and CDR2 YSLEER. This CDR3 is 20 amino acids long.

The CDR3 DNA reads TGTGCCAGCAGCTATAGGGGCAACACTGAAGCTTTCTTT. Translation gives CASSYRGNTEAFF. This chain connects TRBV7-9 to TRBJ1-1, with D possibly TRBD1 on 5 matching bases. Deletions cut 4 bases from V and 2 bases from J, with 8 bases between. The CDR3 is 13 amino acids. Germline V gene lookup returns CDR1 SEHNR and CDR2 FQNEAQ (reference sequence).

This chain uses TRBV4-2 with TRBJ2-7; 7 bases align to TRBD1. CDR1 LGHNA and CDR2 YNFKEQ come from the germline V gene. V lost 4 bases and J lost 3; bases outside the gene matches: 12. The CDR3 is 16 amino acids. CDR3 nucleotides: TGTGCCAGCAGCCGAGGGACAGAGGCTCGGGTCTACGAGCAGTACTTC. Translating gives CASSRGTEARVYEQYF.

Written as DNA, the CDR3 is TGCGCCAGCAGCCAAGATTGGCTAGCGGGAGGGAACTACAATGAGCAGTTCTTC. Its translation: CASSQDWLAGGNYNEQFF. This chain uses TRBV4-1 with TRBJ2-1; the match to TRBD2 covers 12 bases. Per the germline V gene, CDR1 is MGHRA and CDR2 is YSYEKL. CDR3 length equals 18 residues. After removal of 0 bases from V and 3 bases from J, the junction contained 6 bases not matched to a gene.

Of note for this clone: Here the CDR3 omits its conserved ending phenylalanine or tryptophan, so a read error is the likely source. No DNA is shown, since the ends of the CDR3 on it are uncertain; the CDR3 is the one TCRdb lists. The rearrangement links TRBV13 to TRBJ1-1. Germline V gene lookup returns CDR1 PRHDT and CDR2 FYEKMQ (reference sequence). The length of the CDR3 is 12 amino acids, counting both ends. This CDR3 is CASSFGRTALFV.

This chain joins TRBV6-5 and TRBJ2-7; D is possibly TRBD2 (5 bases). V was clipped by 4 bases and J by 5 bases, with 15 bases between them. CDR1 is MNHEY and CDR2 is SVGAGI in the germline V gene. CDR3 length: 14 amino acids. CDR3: CASSFGVLGDEQYF. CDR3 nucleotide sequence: TGTGCCAGCAGTTTCGGGGTCCTAGGAGACGAGCAGTACTTC.

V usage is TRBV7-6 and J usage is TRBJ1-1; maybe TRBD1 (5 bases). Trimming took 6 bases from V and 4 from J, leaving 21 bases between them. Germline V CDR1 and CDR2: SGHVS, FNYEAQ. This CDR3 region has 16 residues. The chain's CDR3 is CASRWQVAGRPTEAFF. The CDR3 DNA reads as TGTGCCAGCAGATGGCAGGTTGCGGGGCGTCCCACTGAAGCTTTCTTT.

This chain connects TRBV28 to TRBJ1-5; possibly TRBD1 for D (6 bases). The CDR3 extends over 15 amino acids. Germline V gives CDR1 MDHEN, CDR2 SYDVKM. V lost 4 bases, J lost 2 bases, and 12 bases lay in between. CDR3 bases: TGTGCCAGCAGTTACAGGGTTAAGGGCAATCAGCCCCAGCATTTT. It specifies CASSYRVKGNQPQHF.

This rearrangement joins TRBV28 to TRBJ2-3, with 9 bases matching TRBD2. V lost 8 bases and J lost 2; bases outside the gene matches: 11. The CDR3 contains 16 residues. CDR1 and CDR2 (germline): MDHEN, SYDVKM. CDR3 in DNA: TGTGCCAGCTGTCCCATAGGCGGGAGGGACACAGATACGCAGTATTTT. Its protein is CASCPIGGRDTDTQYF.

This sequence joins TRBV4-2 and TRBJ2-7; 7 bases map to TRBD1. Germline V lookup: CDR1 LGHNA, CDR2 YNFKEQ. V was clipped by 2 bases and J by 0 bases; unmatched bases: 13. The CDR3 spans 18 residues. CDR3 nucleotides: TGTGCCAGCAGCCAATCAACCGGGACAGCACTTATCTCCTACGAGCAGTACTTC. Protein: CASSQSTGTALISYEQYF.

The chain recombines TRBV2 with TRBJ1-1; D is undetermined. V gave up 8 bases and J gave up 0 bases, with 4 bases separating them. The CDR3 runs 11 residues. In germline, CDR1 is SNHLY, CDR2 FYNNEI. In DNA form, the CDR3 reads TGTGCCAGCGACATGAACACTGAAGCTTTCTTT. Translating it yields CASDMNTEAFF.

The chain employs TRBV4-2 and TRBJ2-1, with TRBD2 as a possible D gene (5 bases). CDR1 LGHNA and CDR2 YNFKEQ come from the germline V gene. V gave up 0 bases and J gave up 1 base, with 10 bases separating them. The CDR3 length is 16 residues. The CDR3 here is CASSQEGALSYNEQFF. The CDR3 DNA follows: TGTGCCAGCAGCCAAGAGGGAGCGCTTTCCTACAATGAGCAGTTCTTC.

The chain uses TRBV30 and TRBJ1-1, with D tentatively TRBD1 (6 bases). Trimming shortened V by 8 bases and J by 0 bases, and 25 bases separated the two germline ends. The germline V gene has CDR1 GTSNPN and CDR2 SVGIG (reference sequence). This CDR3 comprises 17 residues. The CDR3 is CAQKGGNGAQMNTEAFF. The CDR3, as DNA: TGTGCCCAAAAGGGGGGGAACGGGGCCCAAATGAACACTGAAGCTTTCTTT. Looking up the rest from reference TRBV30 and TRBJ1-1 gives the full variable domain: SQTIHQWPATLVQPVGSPLSLECTVEGTSNPNLYWYRQAAGRGLQLLFYSVGIGQISSEVPQNLSASRPQDRQFILSSKKLLLSDSGFYLCAQKGGNGAQMNTEAFFGQGTRLTVV.

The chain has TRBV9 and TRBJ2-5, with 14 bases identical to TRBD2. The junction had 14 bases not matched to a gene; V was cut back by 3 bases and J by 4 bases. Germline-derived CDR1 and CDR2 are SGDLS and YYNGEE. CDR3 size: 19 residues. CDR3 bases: TGTGCCAGCAGCGCCGACGTCACGGGACTAGCGGGAGTTCGAGAGACCCAGTACTTC. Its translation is CASSADVTGLAGVRETQYF.

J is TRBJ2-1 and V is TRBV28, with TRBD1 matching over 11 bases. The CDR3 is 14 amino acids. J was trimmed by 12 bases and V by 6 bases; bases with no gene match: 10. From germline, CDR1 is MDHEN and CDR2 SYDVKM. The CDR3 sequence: CASRLPGQGVGQFF. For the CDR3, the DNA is TGTGCCAGCAGATTACCGGGACAGGGGGTTGGGCAGTTCTTC.

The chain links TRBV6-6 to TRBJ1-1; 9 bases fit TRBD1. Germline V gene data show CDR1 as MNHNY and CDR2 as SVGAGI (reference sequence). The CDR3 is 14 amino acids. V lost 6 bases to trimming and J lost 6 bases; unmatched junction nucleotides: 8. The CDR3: CASRPTGGSAEAFF. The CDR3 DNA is TGTGCCAGCAGACCCACAGGGGGCTCGGCTGAAGCTTTCTTT.

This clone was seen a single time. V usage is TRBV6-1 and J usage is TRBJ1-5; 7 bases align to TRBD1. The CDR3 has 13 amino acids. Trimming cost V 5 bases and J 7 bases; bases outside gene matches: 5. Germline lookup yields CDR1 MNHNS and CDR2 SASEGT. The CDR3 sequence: CASSRDRDQPQHF. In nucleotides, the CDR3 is TGTGCCAGCAGTCGGGACAGAGACCAGCCCCAGCATTTT.

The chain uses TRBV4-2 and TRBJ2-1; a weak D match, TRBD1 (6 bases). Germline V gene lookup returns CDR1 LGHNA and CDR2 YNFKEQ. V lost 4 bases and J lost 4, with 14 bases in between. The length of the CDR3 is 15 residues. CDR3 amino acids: CASSPRQALYNEQFF. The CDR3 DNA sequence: TGTGCCAGCAGCCCCAGACAGGCCTTATACAATGAGCAGTTCTTC.

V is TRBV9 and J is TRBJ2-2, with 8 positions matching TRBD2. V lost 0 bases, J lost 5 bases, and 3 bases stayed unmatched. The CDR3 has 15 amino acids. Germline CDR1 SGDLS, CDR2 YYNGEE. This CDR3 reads CASSVDSGATGELFF. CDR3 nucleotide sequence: TGTGCCAGCAGCGTAGATAGCGGGGCTACCGGGGAGCTGTTTTTT. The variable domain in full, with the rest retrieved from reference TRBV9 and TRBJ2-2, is DSGVTQTPKHLITATGQRVTLRCSPRSGDLSVYWYQQSLDQGLQFLIQYYNGEERAKGNILERFSAQQFPDLHSELNLSSLELGDSALYFCASSVDSGATGELFFGEGSRLTVL.

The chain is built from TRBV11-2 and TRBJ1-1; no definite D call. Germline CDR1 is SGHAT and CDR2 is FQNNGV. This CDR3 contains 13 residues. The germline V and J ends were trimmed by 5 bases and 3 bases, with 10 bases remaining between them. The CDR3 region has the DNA TGTGCCAGCAGCCATAGTCTCTACACTGAAGCTTTCTTT. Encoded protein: CASSHSLYTEAFF.

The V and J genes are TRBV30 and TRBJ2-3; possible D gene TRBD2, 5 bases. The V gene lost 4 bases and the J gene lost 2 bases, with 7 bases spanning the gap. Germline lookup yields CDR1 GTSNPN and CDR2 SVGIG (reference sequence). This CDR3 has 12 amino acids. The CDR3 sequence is CAWTRDTDTQYF. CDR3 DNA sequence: TGTGCCTGGACGAGGGACACAGATACGCAGTATTTT.

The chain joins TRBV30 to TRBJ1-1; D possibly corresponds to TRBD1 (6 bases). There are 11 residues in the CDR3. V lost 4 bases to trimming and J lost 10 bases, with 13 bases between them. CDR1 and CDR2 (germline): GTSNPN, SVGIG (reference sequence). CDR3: CAWKQGRGAFF. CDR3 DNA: TGTGCCTGGAAACAGGGCCGCGGAGCTTTCTTT. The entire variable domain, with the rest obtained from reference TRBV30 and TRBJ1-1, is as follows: SQTIHQWPATLVQPVGSPLSLECTVEGTSNPNLYWYRQAAGRGLQLLFYSVGIGQISSEVPQNLSASRPQDRQFILSSKKLLLSDSGFYLCAWKQGRGAFFGQGTRLTVV.

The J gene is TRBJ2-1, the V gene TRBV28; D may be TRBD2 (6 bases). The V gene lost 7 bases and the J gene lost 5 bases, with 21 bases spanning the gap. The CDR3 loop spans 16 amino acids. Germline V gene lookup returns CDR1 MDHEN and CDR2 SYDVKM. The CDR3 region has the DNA TGTGCCAGCATTCGTACGGGGACTGGCAATCACAATGAGCAGTTCTTC. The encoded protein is CASIRTGTGNHNEQFF.

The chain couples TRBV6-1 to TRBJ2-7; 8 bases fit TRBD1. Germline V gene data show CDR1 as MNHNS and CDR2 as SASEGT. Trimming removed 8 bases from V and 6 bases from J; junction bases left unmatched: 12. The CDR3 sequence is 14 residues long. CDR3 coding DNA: TGTGCCAGCCTAAGACAGGGGAGGTCCGGCGAGCAGTACTTC. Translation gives CASLRQGRSGEQYF.

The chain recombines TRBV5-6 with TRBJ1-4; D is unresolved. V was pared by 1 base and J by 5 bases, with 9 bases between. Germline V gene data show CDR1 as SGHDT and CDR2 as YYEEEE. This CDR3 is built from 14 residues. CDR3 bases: TGTGCCAGCAGCTTGTATGGCCTCAATGAAAAACTGTTTTTT. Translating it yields CASSLYGLNEKLFF.